What follows is one TCR beta chain and its context. These data belong to a study of CD8 T cells in Susac syndrome. An input of about 0.5 to 1 ug of RNA was subjected to reverse transcription using random hexamers. TCRdb reprocessed the immunoSEQ multiplex PCR reads via MiXCR and lists one record per CDR3 protein. The table shows 70,000 or so distinct CDR3 sequences, with just under 95% occurring only once. The multiple sclerosis control group consisted of treatment-naive patients whose relapsing-remitting disease, which was either stable or active, fulfilled revised McDonald criteria. This CDR3 is built from 15 residues. V lost 0 bases and J 0 bases, leaving 8 bases between the germline ends. Germline CDR1 is LNHNV and CDR2 is YYDKDF (reference sequence).

J is TRBJ1-2 and V is TRBV15; no definite D call. The source of this sequence is a human donor with multiple sclerosis. The sequencing sample was made of CD8+ T cells from PBMCs. As DNA, the CDR3 is TGTGCCACCAGCAGAGAATCCGACCCTAACTATGGCTACACCTTC. Its translation is CATSRESDPNYGYTF.